The 16 T cell receptor beta chains given below trace back to one sample, sequenced in a study of OX40 agonist ivuxolimab in advanced cancers. The library came from the immunoSEQ multiplex PCR assay. The clones in this table, taken by TCRdb from immuneACCESS, are in-frame only. Not every clone is retained; where verified, under half of the shortfall comes from an unresolved V gene, and the cause of the rest is unknown. The sample includes around 15,000 clones, with approximately 83% observed a single time. 12% of the sample is taken by the ten largest. Sequenced here: CD4+ or CD8+ T cells sorted from blood, sampled in a trial of the OX40 agonist ivuxolimab. The source of these receptors is an adult with an advanced solid tumor such as melanoma, head and neck, liver or kidney cancer.

The chain links TRBV5-6 to TRBJ2-7, with 8 bases lining up with TRBD2. The CDR3 spans 17 residues. V trimming: 4 bases; J trimming: 0 bases; junction bases outside the gene matches: 12. Germline assignment: CDR1 SGHDT and CDR2 YYEEEE. This CDR3 is CASSPGGLAGLSYEQYF. The CDR3, as DNA: TGTGCCAGCAGCCCGGGGGGGCTAGCGGGCCTCTCCTACGAGCAGTACTTC.

V usage is TRBV13 and J usage is TRBJ1-2; D possibly corresponds to TRBD1 (6 bases). This CDR3 spans 13 amino acids. Trimming pared 5 bases from V and 6 bases from J, leaving 13 bases between. CDR1 is PRHDT and CDR2 is FYEKMQ in the germline V gene (reference sequence). The CDR3 DNA sequence: TGTGCCAGCAGCACAGGGACAATCGATGGCTACACCTTC. It is translated as CASSTGTIDGYTF.

Only one count was recorded for this clone. The rearrangement links TRBV9 to TRBJ1-3; 8 bases align to TRBD1. J was trimmed by 9 bases and V by 4 bases; bases with no gene match: 12. This CDR3 is 15 amino acids long. The germline V gene encodes CDR1 SGDLS and CDR2 YYNGEE. CDR3 sequence (DNA): TGTGCCAGCAGCCCGAGTGGACAGGGACGCACCACCATATATTTT. Translating it yields CASSPSGQGRTTIYF.

This chain joins TRBV5-1 and TRBJ2-7; weak D call: TRBD2 (6 bases). Germline V gene data show CDR1 as SGHRS and CDR2 as YFSETQ. The germline V and J ends were trimmed by 6 bases and 2 bases, with 15 bases remaining between them. The CDR3 length is 14 residues. As DNA, the CDR3 is TGCGCCAGCACCCCCGGGCCGGGAGCCTACGAGCAGTACTTC. Its protein is CASTPGPGAYEQYF.

The count of this clone is one. The chain carries TRBV5-4 and TRBJ2-1; TRBD2 matches at 14 bases. V lost 3 bases, J lost 6 bases, and 2 bases stayed unmatched. The germline gives CDR1 SGHNT, CDR2 YYREEE (reference sequence). This CDR3 comprises 15 residues. The CDR3 loop is CASSSGTSGSNEQFF. The CDR3 DNA reads TGTGCCAGCAGCTCCGGGACTAGCGGGAGCAATGAGCAGTTCTTC.

The chain links TRBV5-6 to TRBJ1-2; 9 positions agree with TRBD1. The V gene end was trimmed by 4 bases and the J gene end by 4 bases; junction bases not matched to a gene: 5. Germline values: CDR1 SGHDT, CDR2 YYEEEE. The CDR3 runs 14 residues. CDR3 in DNA: TGTGCCAGCAGCGTGGGACAGGGACGCTATGGCTACACCTTC. Translating it yields CASSVGQGRYGYTF.

This sequence joins TRBV30 and TRBJ2-1; D gene unclear. Trimming removed 0 bases at V and 5 bases at J, with 8 bases between. The CDR3 totals 13 residues. Germline CDR1 reads GTSNPN; CDR2 reads SVGIG (reference sequence). This chain's CDR3 is CAWSVGGDNEQFF. The CDR3 coding sequence is TGTGCCTGGAGTGTCGGTGGGGACAATGAGCAGTTCTTC.

This clone has more than one count but fewer than ten. The chain links TRBV11-3 to TRBJ2-3, with TRBD2 identical over 10 bases. The CDR3 runs to 18 residues. Germline assignment: CDR1 SGHNT and CDR2 YENEEA. After removal of 2 bases from V and 5 bases from J, the junction contained 13 bases not matched to a gene. This chain's CDR3 is CASSLPQREGRYEDTQYF. In DNA form, the CDR3 reads TGTGCCAGCAGCTTACCCCAGCGGGAGGGCCGTTATGAAGATACGCAGTATTTT.

The chain uses TRBV27 and TRBJ2-7, with 8 positions matching TRBD2. V lost 9 bases and J lost 6; bases outside the gene matches: 13. Per the germline V gene, CDR1 is MNHEY and CDR2 is SMNVEV (reference sequence). The CDR3 covers 14 residues. The CDR3: CASRLPGGPGEQYF. The CDR3 nucleotides read TGTGCCAGTAGATTGCCGGGAGGGCCGGGCGAGCAGTACTTC.

This clone was counted between two and nine times. Other DNA sequences in the same sample also yield this CDR3. J is TRBJ2-1 and V is TRBV6-6; D gene ambiguous. Trimming left V 5 bases short and J 4 bases short, with 6 bases between. Germline V lookup: CDR1 MNHNY, CDR2 SVGAGI (reference sequence). The CDR3 extends over 12 amino acids. CDR3 sequence: CASSRPYNEQFF. The CDR3 bases are TGTGCCAGCAGTCGCCCTTACAATGAGCAGTTCTTC.

The chain combines TRBV7-8 with TRBJ2-2; 10 positions match TRBD1. The CDR3 totals 15 residues. V shed 4 bases and J 9 bases; nucleotides not matched to a gene: 8. Germline loops: CDR1 SGHVS, CDR2 FQNEAQ. The CDR3 nucleotides read TGTGCCAGCAGCTCGGGGACAGGGGCAAGCCGGGAGCTGTTTTTT. It encodes CASSSGTGASRELFF.

This chain joins TRBV9 and TRBJ1-2; D is perhaps TRBD1 (5 bases). CDR3 size: 13 residues. V was trimmed by 7 bases and J by 4 bases, leaving 14 bases between them. Germline assignment: CDR1 SGDLS and CDR2 YYNGEE. The CDR3 coding sequence is TGTGCCAGCGGGTCAGGGTTGCCCTATGGCTACACCTTC. Translation: CASGSGLPYGYTF.

This clone was recorded only once. This sequence joins TRBV27 and TRBJ2-1, with 10 nucleotides matching TRBD2. The V gene's germline CDR1 is MNHEY and CDR2 SMNVEV (reference sequence). This CDR3 spans 14 amino acids. The V segment lost 2 bases and the J segment 10 bases; nucleotides outside the gene matches: 5. CDR3 sequence reads: CASSLASGREEQFF. CDR3 nucleotides: TGTGCCAGCAGTTTAGCTAGCGGGAGAGAGGAGCAGTTCTTC.

J is TRBJ2-1 and V is TRBV2; 12 nucleotides align to TRBD2. The CDR3 runs to 15 residues. Germline V gene sequence: CDR1 SNHLY, CDR2 FYNNEI. With V trimmed by 7 bases and J by 3 bases, 4 bases remained unmatched. The CDR3 bases are TGTGCCAGCACTCCGACTAGCGGGAGCTACAATGAGCAGTTCTTC. Residues: CASTPTSGSYNEQFF. Variable domain in full (rest from reference TRBV2 and TRBJ2-1): EPEVTQTPSHQVTQMGQEVILRCVPISNHLYFYWYRQILGQKVEFLVSFYNNEISEKSEIFDDQFSVERPDGSNFTLKIRSTKLEDSAMYFCASTPTSGSYNEQFFGPGTRLTVL.

This CDR3 is CASSPLAGSSYEQYF. As DNA, the CDR3 is TGTGCCAGCAGCCCTCTAGCGGGGTCCTCCTACGAGCAGTACTTC. The genes are TRBV9 and TRBJ2-7; 9 positions match TRBD2. There are 15 residues in the CDR3. Unmatched junction bases numbered 5, after V lost 4 bases and J lost 0 bases. Per the germline V gene, CDR1 is SGDLS and CDR2 is YYNGEE.

The chain employs TRBV5-8 and TRBJ1-2; D possibly corresponds to TRBD1 (5 bases). This CDR3 has 15 amino acids. The ends were cut back, 4 bases at V and 8 bases at J, with 21 bases in the middle. Germline CDR1 is SGHTS and CDR2 is YDEGEE. In nucleotides, the CDR3 is TGTGCCAGCAGCGCCGGGGTTCGGGACCGCCGAGGCTACACCTTC. Protein sequence: CASSAGVRDRRGYTF.